This T cell receptor (beta chain) was captured by sequencing in a study of T-cell reconstitution after alpha-beta-depleted transplantation in children listed by TCRdb under 2016. Regarding the study in general: Using TCR repertoire profiling, the study followed T-cell immune reconstitution in a quantitative way in children after TCRalphabeta/CD19-depleted allogeneic hematopoietic cell transplantation.

The germline V gene gives CDR1 as ENHRY and CDR2 as SYGVKD. Germline trimming amounts to 1 base on V and 0 bases on J, with 4 as the count of junction bases outside the gene matches. The CDR3 numbers 17 residues from cysteine through phenylalanine. Just CDR3 DNA is preserved here, 51 bases in frame from base 1. Libraries were prepared through PCR. Instrument used: Illumina HiSeq 2500. TCR libraries were prepared with molecular barcoding, using unique molecular identifiers to normalize TCRbeta repertoire quantification. TCRdb itself trimmed the public reads at Q25 with fastp, ran MiXCR and retained productive beta chains. A single entry per CDR3 protein holds the most common genes and DNA from its merged rows. For this sample there are about 540,000 distinct CDR3 sequences; about 17% appear just once. 3% to 4% of the sample is taken by the ten largest. Of note for this clonotype: The antigen it recognizes is unknown. Within one base of it there is no much larger clone, and no base qualities were kept.

This TCR was sampled from a human donor who donated a stem cell graft to a child with acute lymphoblastic leukemia. Recombination joined TRBV10-3 with TRBJ2-3; 10 central nucleotides agree with TRBD2. The input for sequencing was PBMCs from the stem cell graft donor, taken from the stem cell graft. The DNA sequence is TGTGCCATCAGTGAGTTTACTAGCGGGACTAGCACAGATACGCAGTATTTT. It translates as CAISEFTSGTSTDTQYF.